The 17 T cell receptor beta chains presented below share a single source sample, sequenced in a study of vaccination and CD4 T cells after COVID-19. Cultured CD4+ T cells had their DNA profiled by the Oncomine TCR Beta short-read assay. TCRdb re-called the PCR reads through MiXCR, storing one row per CDR3 protein. The table lists roughly 18,000 distinct CDR3 sequences, 78% of them singletons. What these receptors recognize is not known. Treatment reported: roughly 10-day PBMC culture with coronavirus spike peptide pools or control peptides (ViraFEST assay). Sequenced material: CD4+ T cells from blood, cultured in vitro, taken after SARS-CoV-2 vaccination. These receptors were obtained from a human donor who received a COVID-19 vaccine.

The rearrangement uses TRBV2 and TRBJ2-3; D is ambiguous. CDR3 size: 14 residues. V was cut by 4 bases and J by 3 bases, with 11 bases left in between. Germline CDR1 SNHLY, CDR2 FYNNEI. The CDR3 nucleotides are TGTGCCAGCAGTGCCCTACTCAGGACAGATACGCAGTATTTT. This encodes CASSALLRTDTQYF.

Comments on this clonotype: Sequence at one end of the junction differs from germline and may be a read error. The rearrangement links TRBV19 to TRBJ1-2; TRBD1 matches 7 bases. The CDR3 runs 13 residues. In germline, CDR1 is LNHDA, CDR2 SQIVND (reference sequence). The CDR3 bases are TGTGCCAGTACCCGGACAGGTCGCTATGGCCACACCTTC. Encoded protein: CASTRTGRYGHTF.

The chain has TRBV6-1 and TRBJ1-3; D is undetermined. This CDR3 contains 15 residues. Trimming shortened V by 11 bases and J by 0 bases, and 17 bases separated the two germline ends. Germline V gives CDR1 MNHNS, CDR2 SASEGT. CDR3 loop: CAAEDPALSGNTIYF. The CDR3 DNA follows: TGTGCCGCAGAGGACCCGGCCCTCTCTGGAAACACCATATATTTT.

The V and J genes are TRBV27 and TRBJ1-1; the match to TRBD1 covers 8 bases. V dropped 7 bases and J dropped 4; count of bases not matched to a gene: 8. The germline V gene encodes CDR1 MNHEY and CDR2 SMNVEV (reference sequence). CDR3 size: 14 residues. In DNA form, the CDR3 reads TGTGCCAGCACTCCCGACAGGGGCGGCACTGAAGCTTTCTTT. Amino acids: CASTPDRGGTEAFF.

This clonotype is classed as large. The chain uses TRBV24-1 and TRBJ1-3; possible D gene TRBD1, 5 bases. CDR3 length: 16 residues. Trimming pared 1 base from V and 0 bases from J, leaving 9 bases between. Germline CDR1 and CDR2: KGHDR and SFDVKD. The CDR3 DNA is TGTGCCACCAGTGATTTTAGGGACCTCTCTGGAAACACCATATATTTT. This codes for CATSDFRDLSGNTIYF.

This clonotype has just a few counts. The CDR3 reads CASSPKAGLAGGTGELFF. As DNA, the CDR3 is TGTGCCAGCAGCCCAAAGGCTGGACTAGCGGGGGGCACCGGGGAGCTGTTTTTT. The rearrangement joins TRBV7-6 to TRBJ2-2, with 14 bases fitting TRBD2. This CDR3 is 18 amino acids long. Trimming removed 5 bases from V and 4 bases from J; junction bases left unmatched: 9. Germline V gene sequence: CDR1 SGHVS, CDR2 FNYEAQ.

The chain carries TRBV20-1 and TRBJ1-3, with TRBD1 as a possible D gene (6 bases). The germline V gene has CDR1 DFQATT and CDR2 SNEGSKA (reference sequence). There are 11 residues in the CDR3. V dropped 5 bases and J dropped 4 bases, with 6 bases sitting between them. CDR3 loop: CSAGQGNTIYF. In DNA form, the CDR3 reads TGCAGTGCTGGACAGGGAAACACCATATATTTT.

The chain combines TRBV6-5 with TRBJ2-2; 12 nucleotides match TRBD1. CDR1 is MNHEY, CDR2 SVGAGI, per germline. This CDR3 contains 16 residues. Losses at the gene ends were 4 bases for V and 6 bases for J; bases not matched to a gene: 6. The CDR3 sequence: CASSSPGTGGSGELFF. The CDR3 nucleotides read TGTGCCAGCAGTTCCCCAGGGACAGGGGGCTCCGGGGAGCTGTTTTTT.

V and J are TRBV6-2 or TRBV6-3 and TRBJ2-3, with TRBD2 identical over 15 bases. After removal of 0 bases from V and 5 bases from J, the junction contained 6 bases not matched to a gene. The CDR3 totals 18 residues. Per germline, CDR1 MNHEY and CDR2 SVGEGT. In DNA, the CDR3 is TGTGCCAGCAGTTACTCAGGACTAGCGGGGGGGCATGGAGATACGCAGTATTTT. Translating gives CASSYSGLAGGHGDTQYF.

The rearrangement links TRBV6-5 to TRBJ2-3; TRBD2 matches 9 bases. The CDR3 length is 18 residues. V lost 0 bases, J lost 0 bases, and 7 bases stayed unmatched. The germline V gene encodes CDR1 MNHEY and CDR2 SVGAGI. In DNA form, the CDR3 reads TGTGCCAGCAGTTACTCTAGCGGGGGCCGCCGAAGCACAGATACGCAGTATTTT. Its translation is CASSYSSGGRRSTDTQYF.

CDR3: CASSHKGDEQFF. The CDR3 DNA follows: TGTGCCAGCAGTCACAAGGGCGATGAGCAGTTCTTC. The J gene is TRBJ2-1, the V gene TRBV12-3 or TRBV12-4; the D is unclear. Trimming shortened V by 5 bases and J by 8 bases, and 10 bases separated the two germline ends. The CDR3 contains 12 residues.

This clonotype was seen more than once but under ten times. The CDR3 loop is CATSDGPNNQPQHF. The CDR3 DNA reads TGTGCCACCAGTGATGGGCCGAACAATCAGCCCCAGCATTTT. This chain joins TRBV24-1 and TRBJ1-5; D call uncertain. Deletions cut 3 bases from V and 3 bases from J, with 8 bases between. This CDR3 spans 14 amino acids. CDR1 KGHDR and CDR2 SFDVKD come from the germline V gene.

The chain links TRBV7-6 to TRBJ2-7; D may be TRBD1 (6 bases). The length of the CDR3 is 14 residues. The germline CDR1 and CDR2 sequences are SGHVS and FNYEAQ. The V end was cut by 4 bases, the J end by 7 bases, with 17 bases between. CDR3 in DNA: TGTGCCAGCAGCTCCACCCCAACAGGGCATGAGCAGTACTTC. Protein: CASSSTPTGHEQYF.

The chain combines TRBV27 with TRBJ1-2; D is unclear. The V and J ends lost 0 bases and 4 bases respectively, with 9 bases between them. This CDR3 has 14 residues. Germline lookup yields CDR1 MNHEY and CDR2 SMNVEV (reference sequence). The CDR3 DNA is TGTGCCAGCAGTTTATCCTGGGGTGGCTATGGCTACACCTTC. Protein product: CASSLSWGGYGYTF.

The chain is built from TRBV12-3 or TRBV12-4 and TRBJ1-2; TRBD1 aligns across 7 bases. The trim removed 11 bases at V and 8 bases at J, leaving 8 bases unmatched. The CDR3 is 11 residues long. The CDR3, as DNA: TGTGCCGGGGGGACAGCGGGGGGCTACACCTTC. This codes for CAGGTAGGYTF.

This clonotype has only one observation. The V and J genes are TRBV27 and TRBJ2-5; D call uncertain. V was shortened by 0 bases and J by 1 base, with 9 bases between the two germline ends. The germline gives CDR1 MNHEY, CDR2 SMNVEV (reference sequence). The CDR3 is 15 residues long. The CDR3 nucleotides read TGTGCCAGCAGTTTATCCACAATAAGCCAAGAGACCCAGTACTTC. It yields the protein CASSLSTISQETQYF.

This chain links TRBV19 with TRBJ2-5, with 7 nucleotides matching TRBD2. The J segment lost 6 bases and the V segment lost 6 bases, leaving 7 bases of the junction unmatched. Germline V gene data show CDR1 as LNHDA and CDR2 as SQIVND (reference sequence). The CDR3 consists of 13 residues. The CDR3 DNA reads TGTGCCAGTAGGTTCGGCGGGGGTCAGACCCAGTACTTC. It is translated as CASRFGGGQTQYF. The full variable domain, in which reference TRBV19 and TRBJ2-5 provide the parts outside the CDR3, is DGGITQSPKYLFRKEGQNVTLSCEQNLNHDAMYWYRQDPGQGLRLIYYSQIVNDFQKGDIAEGYSVSREKKESFPLTVTSAQKNPTAFYLCASRFGGGQTQYFGPGTRLLVL.